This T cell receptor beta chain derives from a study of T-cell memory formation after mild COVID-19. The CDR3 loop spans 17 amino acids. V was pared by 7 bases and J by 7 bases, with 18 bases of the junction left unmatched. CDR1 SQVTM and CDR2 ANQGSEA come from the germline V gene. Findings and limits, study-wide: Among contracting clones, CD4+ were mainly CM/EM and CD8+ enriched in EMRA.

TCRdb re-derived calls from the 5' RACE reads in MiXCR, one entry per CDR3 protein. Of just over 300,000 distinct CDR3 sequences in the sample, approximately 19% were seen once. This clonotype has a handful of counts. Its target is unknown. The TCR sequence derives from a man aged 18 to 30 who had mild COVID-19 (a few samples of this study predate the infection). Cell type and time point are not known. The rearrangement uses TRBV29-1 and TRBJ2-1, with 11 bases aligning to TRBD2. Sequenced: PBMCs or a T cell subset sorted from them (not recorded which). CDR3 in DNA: TGCAGCGGTGAGAGGTTGGCGACTAGCGGGGTCCAGAATGAGCAGTTCTTC. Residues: CSGERLATSGVQNEQFF.